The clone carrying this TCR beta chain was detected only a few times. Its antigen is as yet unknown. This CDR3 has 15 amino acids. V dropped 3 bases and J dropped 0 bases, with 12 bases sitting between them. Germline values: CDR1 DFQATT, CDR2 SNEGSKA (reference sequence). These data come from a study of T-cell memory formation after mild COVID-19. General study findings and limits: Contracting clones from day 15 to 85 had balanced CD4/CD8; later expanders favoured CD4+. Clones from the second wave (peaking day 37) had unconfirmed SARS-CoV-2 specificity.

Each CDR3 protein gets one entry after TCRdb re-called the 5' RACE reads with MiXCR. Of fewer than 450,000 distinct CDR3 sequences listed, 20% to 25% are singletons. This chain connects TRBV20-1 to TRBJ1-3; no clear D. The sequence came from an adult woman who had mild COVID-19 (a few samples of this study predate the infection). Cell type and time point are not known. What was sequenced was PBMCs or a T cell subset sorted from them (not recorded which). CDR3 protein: CSAREEGSSGNTIYF. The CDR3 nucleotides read TGCAGTGCTAGGGAGGAGGGAAGCTCTGGAAACACCATATATTTT.